The 30 T cell receptor beta chains listed next were all sequenced from one sample in a study of Graves' ophthalmopathy and Graves' hyperthyroidism. Investigators amplified TCR beta CDR3 regions from RNA transcripts. HTBI primers served in a first-round RT-PCR, which a second-round multiplex PCR followed. A single record per CDR3 protein comes from TCRdb applying MiXCR to the multiplex PCR reads. The sample yields about 640,000 distinct CDR3 sequences, roughly two fifths seen once. Material for sequencing was peripheral blood. The receptors were sampled from an adult man with Graves' ophthalmopathy.

The rearrangement uses TRBV15 and TRBJ2-6; 7 bases align to TRBD1. After removal of 5 bases from V and 6 bases from J, the junction contained 4 bases not matched to a gene. CDR3 length equals 14 residues. Germline-derived CDR1 and CDR2 are LNHNV and YYDKDF (reference sequence). The DNA for the CDR3 is TGTGCCACCAGCCATACAGGGGTGGCCAACGTCCTGACTTTC. Translating gives CATSHTGVANVLTF.

This clonotype has ten or more counts. CDR3 loop: CASKLDSPGYEQYF. The CDR3 nucleotides read TGTGCCAGCAAGTTGGACAGTCCGGGCTACGAGCAGTACTTC. The rearrangement joins TRBV2 to TRBJ2-7, with D possibly being TRBD1 (6 bases). Trimming took 7 bases from V and 3 from J, leaving 16 bases between them. In germline, CDR1 is SNHLY, CDR2 FYNNEI. The CDR3 covers 14 residues.

The CDR3: CAISDNDRRGEAEAFF. The DNA of the CDR3 is TGTGCCATCAGTGATAATGACCGGCGAGGGGAGGCTGAAGCTTTCTTT. V gene TRBV10-3 combines with J gene TRBJ1-1; D is possibly TRBD1 (5 bases). Germline V CDR1 and CDR2: ENHRY, SYGVKD. The CDR3 is 16 residues long. V was trimmed by 3 bases and J by 6 bases, leaving 20 bases between them.

In its sample, this clonotype was seen many times. The chain joins TRBV5-1 to TRBJ2-5; no firm D call. The CDR3 is 13 residues long. The V end lost 4 bases, the J end lost 5 bases, and 12 bases lay between the germline ends. Germline V gene sequence: CDR1 SGHRS, CDR2 YFSETQ. As DNA, the CDR3 is TGCGCCAGCAGCCGAGTCTCTGGGGAGACCCAGTACTTC. It is translated as CASSRVSGETQYF.

This clonotype was counted at least ten times. J is TRBJ1-5 and V is TRBV7-2; TRBD1 matches 8 bases. The CDR3 length is 15 residues. Germline CDR1 and CDR2: SGHTA and FQGNSA. With 2 bases clipped from V and 7 bases from J, the junction kept 7 bases outside the gene matches. The CDR3 sequence: CASSLWATGEQPQHF. CDR3 DNA: TGTGCCAGCAGCTTATGGGCGACAGGGGAACAGCCCCAGCATTTT. Full variable domain (missing parts from reference TRBV7-2 and TRBJ1-5): GAGVSQSPSNKVTEKGKDVELRCDPISGHTALYWYRQSLGQGLEFLIYFQGNSAPDKSGLPSDRFSAERTGGSVSTLTIQRTQQEDSAVYLCASSLWATGEQPQHFGDGTRLSIL.

The table lists this clonotype with many counts. This chain links TRBV25-1 with TRBJ2-7; 11 nucleotides align to TRBD1. After removal of 4 bases from V and 0 bases from J, the junction contained 5 bases not matched to a gene. CDR1 and CDR2 from the germline V gene are MGHDK and SYGVNS. The CDR3 is 16 residues long. The CDR3 nucleotides are TGTGCCAGCAGTGGGACAGGGGGCTCGGGCTCCTACGAGCAGTACTTC. Translating it yields CASSGTGGSGSYEQYF.

This clonotype was found many times. This chain joins TRBV5-1 and TRBJ2-5; D unclear. Trimming pared 3 bases from V and 0 bases from J, leaving 6 bases between. Germline V CDR1 and CDR2: SGHRS, YFSETQ. This CDR3 comprises 13 residues. This CDR3 is CASSSAYQETQYF. The CDR3 nucleotides read TGCGCCAGCAGCTCCGCGTACCAAGAGACCCAGTACTTC.

V is TRBV10-3 and J is TRBJ2-2; 9 nucleotides line up with TRBD1. This CDR3 comprises 18 residues. Germline V gene lookup returns CDR1 ENHRY and CDR2 SYGVKD. Trimming cost V 10 bases and J 4 bases; bases outside gene matches: 19. The CDR3 loop reads CASTSTGGTLWGTGELFF. The CDR3 DNA reads as TGTGCCAGCACCTCGACAGGGGGAACCCTTTGGGGCACCGGGGAGCTGTTTTTT.

The chain couples TRBV25-1 to TRBJ1-4; 8 positions match TRBD1. With 3 bases clipped from V and 14 bases from J, the junction kept 2 bases outside the gene matches. Germline V gene lookup returns CDR1 MGHDK and CDR2 SYGVNS. The CDR3 length is 11 residues. The CDR3 protein is CASSEDRVLFF. The CDR3 nucleotides are TGTGCCAGCAGTGAGGACAGGGTCCTGTTTTTT.

This clonotype was detected ten times or more. The chain joins TRBV10-3 to TRBJ2-2; TRBD1 agrees at 10 bases. The V gene's germline CDR1 is ENHRY and CDR2 SYGVKD. V shed 7 bases, J shed 3 bases, and the junction held 2 bases outside the gene matches. The CDR3 has 14 amino acids. The CDR3 here is CAITGTGDTGELFF. DNA for the CDR3: TGTGCCATCACGGGGACAGGGGACACCGGGGAGCTGTTTTTT.

This clonotype was found a few times. The junction shows a germline mismatch at one end, possibly a read error. The genes are TRBV25-1 and TRBJ1-1, with 7 bases fitting TRBD1. The CDR3 totals 14 residues. The germline CDR1 and CDR2 sequences are MGHDK and SYGVNS. The DNA for the CDR3 is TGTGCCTGGAGTGCCCAACAGGGGAACACTGAGGCTTTCTTT. Translation gives CAWSAQQGNTEAFF. The whole variable domain, remainder taken from reference TRBV25-1 and TRBJ1-1, is EADIYQTPRYLVIGTGKKITLECSQTMGHDKMYWYQQDPGMELHLIHYSYGVNSTEKGDLSSESTVSRIRTEHFPLTLESARPSHTSQYLCAWSAQQGNTEAFFGQGTRLTVV.

On this clonotype: A much larger clone differs by one base, so this may be a read error. The gene calls are TRBV7-2 and TRBJ2-5, with TRBD2 as a possible D gene (5 bases). The CDR3 totals 17 residues. Germline CDR1 reads SGHTA; CDR2 reads FQGNSA. CDR3 amino acids: CASSFRGRNRFQEAQYF. The CDR3 bases are TGTGCCAGCAGCTTTCGAGGGCGGAACCGTTTCCAAGAGGCCCAGTACTTC.

The V and J genes are TRBV25-1 and TRBJ2-5; 7 bases are a match to TRBD2. CDR1 is MGHDK, CDR2 SYGVNS, per germline. The length of the CDR3 is 15 residues. The V segment lost 6 bases and the J segment 2 bases; nucleotides outside the gene matches: 9. The chain's CDR3 is CASSRWASGQETQYF. The CDR3 nucleotides are TGTGCCAGCAGCCGGTGGGCTAGCGGACAAGAGACCCAGTACTTC.

Many counts were recorded for this clonotype. This sequence joins TRBV25-1 and TRBJ2-2, with 8 bases aligning to TRBD1. This CDR3 is 15 amino acids long. Germline CDR1 MGHDK, CDR2 SYGVNS. The junction had 6 bases not matched to a gene; V was cut back by 3 bases and J by 6 bases. CDR3 sequence: CASSDPRQGPGELFF. The CDR3 nucleotides read TGTGCCAGCAGTGATCCTCGACAGGGGCCCGGGGAGCTGTTTTTT.

V gene TRBV6-1 combines with J gene TRBJ2-2; the D gene is possibly TRBD1 (5 bases). CDR1 and CDR2 from the germline V gene are MNHNS and SASEGT. V was clipped by 3 bases and J by 4 bases, with 12 bases between them. The CDR3 is made up of 15 amino acids. In nucleotides, the CDR3 is TGTGCCAGCAGTGAGGGGCAGACTCTCACCGGGGAGCTGTTTTTT. Amino acid sequence: CASSEGQTLTGELFF.

V usage is TRBV20-1 and J usage is TRBJ2-2; 8 bases line up with TRBD1. CDR1 and CDR2 (germline): DFQATT, SNEGSKA (reference sequence). V lost 6 bases, J lost 2 bases, and 8 bases stayed unmatched. This CDR3 has 15 residues. CDR3 sequence: CSARQGIGNTGELFF. CDR3 nucleotides: TGCAGTGCAAGACAGGGGATCGGCAACACCGGGGAGCTGTTTTTT.

Ten or more counts support this clonotype. The chain links TRBV10-3 to TRBJ2-6; no firm D call. Germline loops: CDR1 ENHRY, CDR2 SYGVKD. V gave up 6 bases and J gave up 0 bases, with 6 bases separating them. CDR3 size: 14 residues. This CDR3 is CAISRGSGANVLTF. CDR3 nucleotide sequence: TGTGCCATCAGCCGAGGCTCTGGGGCCAACGTCCTGACTTTC.

This clonotype was seen a handful of times. The rearrangement links TRBV7-9 to TRBJ2-7, with TRBD2 as a possible D gene (6 bases). V was clipped by 3 bases and J by 4 bases, with 13 bases between them. Looked up from germline, CDR1 is SEHNR and CDR2 is FQNEAQ (reference sequence). The CDR3 has 14 residues. The CDR3 coding sequence is TGTGCCAGCAGCTTGGGAGGAGAAAGGTACGAGCAGTACTTC. Protein: CASSLGGERYEQYF. The variable domain in full, completed from reference TRBV7-9 and TRBJ2-7, reads DTGVSQNPRHKITKRGQNVTFRCDPISEHNRLYWYRQTLGQGPEFLTYFQNEAQLEKSRLLSDRFSAERPKGSFSTLEIQRTEQGDSAMYLCASSLGGERYEQYFGPGTRLTVT.

This clonotype was found many times. J is TRBJ1-5 and V is TRBV2, with a possible D match to TRBD1 (5 bases). There are 13 residues in the CDR3. Germline V gives CDR1 SNHLY, CDR2 FYNNEI. Trimming removed 7 bases from V and 4 bases from J, with 11 bases in between. In DNA form, the CDR3 reads TGTGCCAGCAAGGAGGGGCGGAATCAGCCCCAGCATTTT. Its protein is CASKEGRNQPQHF.

With regard to this clonotype: Compared with germline, one end of the junction differs, possibly owing to a read error. The V and J genes are TRBV3-1 and TRBJ2-7; 7 positions match TRBD1. The CDR3 has 15 amino acids. CDR1 and CDR2 from the germline V gene are LGHDT and YNNKEL (reference sequence). Here the CDR3 reads CASSHSTGANEEQCF. DNA of the CDR3: TGTGCCAGCAGCCACTCCACAGGGGCTAACGAGGAGCAGTGCTTC.

At least ten counts were recorded for this clonotype. This rearrangement joins TRBV12-3 or TRBV12-4 to TRBJ2-2; D is perhaps TRBD1 (5 bases). Trimming shortened V by 5 bases and J by 7 bases, and 11 bases separated the two germline ends. The CDR3 is 13 amino acids. The CDR3 DNA is TGTGCCAGCAGTACACCAGGGTTCGGGGAGCTGTTTTTT. Residues: CASSTPGFGELFF.

Many counts were recorded for this clonotype. The J gene is TRBJ1-2, the V gene TRBV20-1; D uncertain. Trimming shortened V by 5 bases and J by 0 bases, and 7 bases separated the two germline ends. CDR1 is DFQATT and CDR2 is SNEGSKA in the germline V gene (reference sequence). The CDR3 contains 12 residues. CDR3 sequence reads: CSARRPNYGYTF. The CDR3 DNA reads as TGCAGTGCTCGTAGGCCTAACTATGGCTACACCTTC.

The chain is built from TRBV10-3 and TRBJ2-7; D possibly corresponds to TRBD1 (6 bases). Germline V gene data show CDR1 as ENHRY and CDR2 as SYGVKD. The CDR3 has 12 residues. The V gene lost 10 bases and the J gene lost 10 bases, with 20 bases spanning the gap. CDR3 DNA: TGTGCCACCGGTACAGGGCCGTTACTCCAGTACTTC. Translation: CATGTGPLLQYF.

This clonotype was observed at least ten times. The chain couples TRBV9 to TRBJ1-2; 9 nucleotides agree with TRBD1. This CDR3 has 15 residues. Germline V gives CDR1 SGDLS, CDR2 YYNGEE. V gave up 4 bases and J gave up 4 bases; unmatched junction bases: 8. CDR3: CASSPTGGTLYGYTF. The CDR3 coding sequence is TGTGCCAGCAGCCCTACAGGGGGCACTCTCTATGGCTACACCTTC.

There are many counts of this clonotype. The chain joins TRBV29-1 to TRBJ2-5; possible D gene TRBD2, 6 bases. Germline CDR1 and CDR2: SQVTM and ANQGSEA. This CDR3 contains 14 residues. Between the trimmed V and J ends, which lost 5 bases and 9 bases, there was a span of 22 bases. The CDR3 reads CSVPREPGGGAQYF. DNA of the CDR3: TGCAGCGTTCCCCGGGAGCCCGGGGGTGGGGCCCAGTACTTC.

This clonotype was seen only a few times. The genes are TRBV25-1 and TRBJ1-2; a possible D gene is TRBD1 (5 bases). The CDR3 is 14 amino acids. V was cut by 4 bases and J by 2 bases, with 11 bases left in between. Germline V gives CDR1 MGHDK, CDR2 SYGVNS. The CDR3 spells CASSAGTPNYGYTF. As DNA, the CDR3 is TGTGCCAGCAGTGCTGGGACGCCCAACTATGGCTACACCTTC.

The chain couples TRBV24-1 to TRBJ1-2; D perhaps matches TRBD1 (6 bases). The germline V gene has CDR1 KGHDR and CDR2 SFDVKD. The V and J ends lost 7 bases and 3 bases respectively, with 11 bases between them. The CDR3 length is 13 residues. CDR3 region: CATSRGADYGYTF. The CDR3 DNA reads TGTGCCACCAGCCGGGGGGCCGACTATGGCTACACCTTC.

The chain recombines TRBV15 with TRBJ1-6, with D perhaps TRBD1 (5 bases). Trimming took 1 base from V and 6 from J, leaving 10 bases between them. CDR1 and CDR2 (germline): LNHNV, YYDKDF (reference sequence). The CDR3 spans 15 residues. The DNA for the CDR3 is TGTGCCACCAGCAGAGCCGGGACGACTAATTCACCCCTCCACTTT. Translation: CATSRAGTTNSPLHF.

This clonotype was observed many times. The chain couples TRBV19 to TRBJ1-3; D perhaps matches TRBD1 (5 bases). The CDR3 has 13 amino acids. The germline V gene encodes CDR1 LNHDA and CDR2 SQIVND (reference sequence). V lost 9 bases, J lost 4 bases, and 13 bases lay in between. The DNA for the CDR3 is TGTGCCAGCAGACCGACAGTGGGAAACACCATATATTTT. It specifies CASRPTVGNTIYF.

This clonotype was recorded many times. The chain links TRBV29-1 to TRBJ2-2; D possibly uses TRBD1 or TRBD2 (5 bases each). The CDR3 is made up of 12 amino acids. The ends were cut back, 7 bases at V and 3 bases at J, with 9 bases in the middle. Germline V gives CDR1 SQVTM, CDR2 ANQGSEA. The CDR3, as DNA: TGCAGCGGCTGGGGGTACACCGGGGAGCTGTTTTTT. Its translation: CSGWGYTGELFF.